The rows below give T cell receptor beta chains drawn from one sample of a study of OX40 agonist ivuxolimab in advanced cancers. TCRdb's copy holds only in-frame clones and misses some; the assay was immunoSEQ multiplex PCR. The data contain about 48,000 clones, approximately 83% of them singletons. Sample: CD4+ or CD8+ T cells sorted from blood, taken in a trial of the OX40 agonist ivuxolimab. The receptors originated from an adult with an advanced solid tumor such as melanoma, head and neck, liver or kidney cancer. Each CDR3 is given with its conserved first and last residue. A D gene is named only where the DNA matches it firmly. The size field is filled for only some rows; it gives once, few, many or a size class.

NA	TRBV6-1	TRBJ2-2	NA	CASSGRAKGTGELFF	TGTGCCAGCAGTGGTAGGGCAAAGGGCACCGGGGAGCTGTTTTTT
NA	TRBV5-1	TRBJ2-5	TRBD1	CASSAATGEETQYF	TGCGCCAGCAGCGCTGCTACAGGGGAAGAGACCCAGTACTTC
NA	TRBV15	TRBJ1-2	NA	CATSRDRRAGANYGYTF	TGTGCCACCAGCAGAGATCGTAGAGCAGGGGCGAACTATGGCTACACCTTC
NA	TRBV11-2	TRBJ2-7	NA	CASSLGPGNEQYF	TGTGCCAGCAGCTTAGGTCCCGGTAACGAGCAGTACTTC
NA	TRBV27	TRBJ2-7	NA	CASTQSGAFSYEQYF	TGTGCCAGCACCCAATCAGGGGCCTTTTCCTACGAGCAGTACTTC
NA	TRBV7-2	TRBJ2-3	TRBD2	CASSLAPKGASGNTDTQYF	TGTGCCAGCAGCTTAGCTCCGAAAGGGGCTAGCGGGAACACAGATACGCAGTATTTT
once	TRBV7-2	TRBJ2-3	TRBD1	CASSPGGKRTDTQYF	TGTGCCAGCAGCCCAGGGGGCAAAAGGACAGATACGCAGTATTTT
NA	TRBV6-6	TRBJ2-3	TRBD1	CASSYGDRGRTDTQYF	TGTGCCAGCAGTTACGGGGACAGGGGAAGAACAGATACGCAGTATTTT
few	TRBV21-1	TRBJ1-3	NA	CASIPGTAGNTIYF	TGTGCCAGCATTCCCGGGACAGCTGGAAACACCATATATTTT
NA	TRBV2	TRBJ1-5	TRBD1	CASTQGGAGQPQHF	TGTGCCAGCACCCAAGGGGGCGCGGGTCAGCCCCAGCATTTT
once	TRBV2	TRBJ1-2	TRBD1	CASRADRTLSGYTF	TGTGCCAGCAGGGCGGACAGGACCCTGTCTGGCTACACCTTC
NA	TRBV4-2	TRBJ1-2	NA	CASSQDVFAGGYTF	TGTGCCAGCAGCCAAGATGTGTTTGCGGGCGGCTACACCTTC
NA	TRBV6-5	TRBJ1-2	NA	CASSPPGRGRGYTF	TGTGCCAGCAGTCCCCCCGGCAGGGGACGTGGCTACACCTTC
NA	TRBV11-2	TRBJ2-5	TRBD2	CASSLGSSRGKETQYF	TGTGCCAGCAGCTTAGGGAGCTCGCGGGGGAAAGAGACCCAGTACTTC
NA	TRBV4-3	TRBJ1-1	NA	CASSRTLGAQGEAFF	TGCGCCAGCAGCCGGACCCTGGGGGCACAGGGTGAAGCTTTCTTT
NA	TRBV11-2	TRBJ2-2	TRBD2	CASSYLAGAGELFF	TGTGCCAGCAGCTACCTTGCGGGGGCCGGGGAGCTGTTTTTT
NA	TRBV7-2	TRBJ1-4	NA	CASSPDPKRGEKLFF	TGTGCCAGCAGCCCGGACCCAAAGAGAGGGGAAAAACTGTTTTTT
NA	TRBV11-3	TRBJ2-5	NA	CASSLDGLEGETQYF	TGTGCCAGCAGCTTAGACGGGTTGGAGGGAGAGACCCAGTACTTC
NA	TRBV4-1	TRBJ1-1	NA	CASSQGLRGGPEAFF	TGCGCCAGCAGCCAAGGGCTACGGGGGGGACCTGAAGCTTTCTTT
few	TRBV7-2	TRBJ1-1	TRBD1	CASSLKRQGLYTEAFF	TGTGCCAGCAGCTTAAAACGACAGGGTTTGTACACTGAAGCTTTCTTT
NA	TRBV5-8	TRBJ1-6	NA	CASSPRQPIYNSPLHF	TGTGCCAGCAGCCCTCGTCAGCCCATCTATAATTCACCCCTCCACTTT
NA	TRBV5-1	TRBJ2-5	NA	CASSGARAFSQYF	TGCGCCAGCAGCGGGGCAAGGGCCTTTTCTCAGTACTTC
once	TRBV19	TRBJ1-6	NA	CAGSDSNNSPLHF	TGTGCCGGCTCGGACAGTAATAATTCACCCCTCCACTTT
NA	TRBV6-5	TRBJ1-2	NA	CASSYSQANYGYTF	TGTGCCAGCAGTTACTCACAGGCTAACTATGGCTACACCTTC
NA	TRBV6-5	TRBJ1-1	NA	CASSFRSGTGYEAFF	TGTGCCAGCAGTTTTCGGTCTGGAACAGGGTATGAAGCTTTCTTT
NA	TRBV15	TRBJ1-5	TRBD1	CATSRDYGQENQPQHF	TGTGCCACCAGCAGAGATTATGGACAGGAAAATCAGCCCCAGCATTTT
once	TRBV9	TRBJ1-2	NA	CASSVDPNVYGYTF	TGTGCCAGCAGCGTAGATCCTAACGTCTATGGCTACACCTTC
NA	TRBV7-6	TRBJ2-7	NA	CASSLEGRARGGQYF	TGTGCCAGCAGCTTAGAGGGCAGGGCAAGGGGAGGGCAGTACTTC
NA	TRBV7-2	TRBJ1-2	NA	CASSFGINYGYTF	TGTGCCAGCAGCTTTGGGATTAACTATGGCTACACCTTC
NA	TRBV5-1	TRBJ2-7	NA	CASSLAGEQYF	TGCGCCAGCAGCTTGGCAGGGGAGCAGTACTTC
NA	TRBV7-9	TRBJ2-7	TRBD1	CASSLGTGHYEQYF	TGTGCCAGCAGCCTCGGGACAGGACATTACGAGCAGTACTTC
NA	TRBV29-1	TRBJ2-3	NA	CSVEFGGRVTDTQYF	TGCAGCGTTGAATTCGGGGGTAGGGTCACAGATACGCAGTATTTT
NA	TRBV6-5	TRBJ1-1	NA	CASSLTLNTEAFF	TGTGCCAGCAGTCTCACACTGAACACTGAAGCTTTCTTT
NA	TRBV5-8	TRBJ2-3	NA	CASSLAWATDTQYF	TGTGCCAGCAGCTTGGCATGGGCCACAGATACGCAGTATTTT
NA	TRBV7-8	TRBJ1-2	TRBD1	CATKKTGEEGYGYTF	TGTGCCACGAAGAAGACAGGGGAAGAGGGCTATGGCTACACCTTC
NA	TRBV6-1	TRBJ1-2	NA	CAGADRYGYTF	TGTGCCGGAGCCGACAGGTATGGCTACACCTTC
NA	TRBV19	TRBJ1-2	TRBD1	CASTWTGANYGYTF	TGTGCCAGTACGTGGACAGGGGCTAACTATGGCTACACCTTC
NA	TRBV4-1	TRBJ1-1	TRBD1	CASSHQGAGNTEAFF	TGCGCCAGCAGCCATCAGGGGGCCGGGAACACTGAAGCTTTCTTT
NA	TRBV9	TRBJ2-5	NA	CASSVVLGPQETQYF	TGTGCCAGCAGCGTAGTCCTGGGTCCGCAAGAGACCCAGTACTTC